The next 4 T cell receptor beta chains were all read from a single sample in a study of cytomegalovirus exposure and HLA in healthy donors. PCR used 60 Vbeta primers and 13 Jbeta primers. The protocol was immunoSEQ multiplex PCR, while the TCRdb copy is restricted to in-frame clones and leaves out a portion. The sample holds fewer than 150,000 clones, 80% seen once. Sample: PBMCs. The receptors stem from a man aged 35 to 55 in good health and CMV-seropositive.

The chain employs TRBV5-1 and TRBJ1-4, with a possible D match to TRBD1 (6 bases). Germline V gene sequence: CDR1 SGHRS, CDR2 YFSETQ. V was clipped by 5 bases and J by 3 bases, with 11 bases between them. The CDR3 covers 14 residues. CDR3 coding DNA: TGCGCCAGCAGTGGACAGTCCGCTAATGAAAAACTGTTTTTT. Translating gives CASSGQSANEKLFF. Supplemented by reference TRBV5-1 and TRBJ1-4, the full variable domain reads KAGVTQTPRYLIKTRGQQVTLSCSPISGHRSVSWYQQTPGQGLQFLFEYFSETQRNKGNFPGRFSGRQFSNSRSEMNVSTLELGDSALYLCASSGQSANEKLFFGSGTQLSVL.

CDR3 sequence reads: CASSLQVQETQYF. The CDR3 DNA reads TGCGCCAGCAGCTTGCAGGTCCAAGAGACCCAGTACTTC. The gene calls are TRBV5-1 and TRBJ2-5; D is ambiguous. Deletions cut 1 base from V and 1 base from J, with 5 bases between. The V gene's germline CDR1 is SGHRS and CDR2 YFSETQ. There are 13 residues in the CDR3.

Regarding this clone: A junction end diverges from the germline sequence, so it may reflect a read error. The chain is built from TRBV2 and TRBJ2-7, with D perhaps TRBD2 (5 bases). Germline-derived CDR1 and CDR2 are SNHLY and FYNNEI. The CDR3 length is 15 residues. The CDR3 sequence is CATRKVGSLSSEQYF. The CDR3 DNA is TGTGCCACCCGTAAAGTAGGGAGCTTATCCTCCGAGCAGTACTTC.

This clone has just one count. V and J are TRBV7-2 and TRBJ1-4; 7 nucleotides align to TRBD1. J gave up 2 bases and V 2 bases, and 5 bases lay outside the gene matches. Germline values: CDR1 SGHTA, CDR2 FQGNSA. The CDR3 loop spans 16 amino acids. DNA of the CDR3: TGTGCCAGCAGCTTACGGCCACAGGGGACTAATGAAAAACTGTTTTTT. This translates into CASSLRPQGTNEKLFF.